This T cell receptor beta chain was profiled in a study of graft-versus-host responses after intestinal transplantation. About the research overall: Multivisceral, liver-intestinal, or isolated intestinal transplants were given to recipients. After anti-thymocyte globulin induction, recipients took tacrolimus and steroids for around three years.

The study, taken as a whole, reports: Detection of GvH clones occurred in recipient marrow, and some had their first appearance in ileum or blood. Individuals who had graft-donor T cell macrochimerism had allografts that showed high graft-versus-host to host-versus-graft clonal ratios.

V gave up 5 bases and J gave up 4 bases, with 10 bases separating them. CDR3 length: 13 amino acids. Germline V CDR1 and CDR2: MNHEY, SVGAGI. Assay used: immunoSEQ multiplex PCR; TCRdb lists only in-frame clones, some missing. The table lists over 14,000 clones, around 94% of them singletons. Of note for this clone: Its specificity is not known.

This sample comprised PBMCs, obtained 9 days after transplant. The chain has TRBV6-5 and TRBJ2-3, with D tentatively TRBD2 (6 bases). The sequence derives from a human patient who received an intestinal transplant, so some T cells may come from the graft donor. This chain's CDR3 is CASSGGVPDTQYF. In nucleotides, the CDR3 is TGTGCCAGCAGTGGAGGGGTCCCAGATACGCAGTATTTT.